This T cell receptor (beta chain) originates from a study of beta chain features in type 1 diabetes. Broader study findings: The VDJ junctions of type 1 diabetes patients carried fewer insertions and more deletions. Within patients, naive, central memory and Treg TCRB repertoires seemed more similar than within healthy donors.

Expressed TCRB transcripts got sequenced, as all isolated RNA was reverse transcribed. Naive, central memory and regulatory T cell samples came to a mean of approximately 4 million reads. Some clones are missing from TCRdb's copy, which holds only in-frame ones; the method was immunoSEQ multiplex PCR. The sample lists 200,000 to 300,000 clones, around 68% occurring once. By way of CD45RO/CCR7/CD25/CD127/CD95/CD27, the CD4+ regulatory, stem cell-like memory, central memory and naive cells were sorted. The CDR3 runs 16 residues. CDR1 is MGHDK and CDR2 is SYGVNS in the germline V gene. Unmatched junction bases numbered 10, after V lost 4 bases and J lost 8 bases. About this clone itself: As yet, its antigen is unknown.

Sequences were obtained from naive CD4+ T cells from blood. The V gene is TRBV25-1, the J gene TRBJ2-2, with TRBD2 matching over 10 bases. The origin of this receptor is a man aged 25 to 40 in good health. CDR3 amino acids: CASSGTVAGGVGELFF. CDR3 sequence (DNA): TGTGCCAGCAGTGGTACTGTAGCGGGAGGTGTTGGGGAGCTGTTTTTT.